Shown below are 9 T cell receptor beta chains from a single sample sequenced in a study of T cells in Graves' hyperthyroidism and ophthalmopathy. TCR beta CDR3 sequences were amplified from RNA transcripts. The HTBI primer set was used in a first-round RT-PCR of the TCR CDR3. TCRdb processed the multiplex PCR reads anew with MiXCR; each CDR3 protein has one entry. The sample consists of around 700,000 distinct CDR3 sequences, under 20% of them appearing once. The sample taken for sequencing was blood. These receptors originate from a woman aged 50 to 60 with Graves' hyperthyroidism that later progressed to Graves' ophthalmopathy.

This clonotype was counted many times. The chain recombines TRBV5-1 with TRBJ2-7, with D perhaps matching TRBD1 (5 bases). Trimming took off 3 bases at V and 1 base at J, with 11 bases between the two ends. CDR3 length: 14 residues. CDR1 and CDR2 from the germline V gene are SGHRS and YFSETQ. The CDR3 loop reads CASSWKGESYEQYF. As DNA, the CDR3 is TGCGCCAGCAGCTGGAAAGGGGAATCCTACGAGCAGTACTTC.

This clonotype was counted between two and nine times. The V gene is TRBV3-1, the J gene TRBJ1-2, with D possibly TRBD1 on 5 matching bases. V lost 0 bases and J 7 bases, leaving 15 bases between the germline ends. Germline values: CDR1 LGHDT, CDR2 YNNKEL (reference sequence). This CDR3 is built from 15 residues. Here the CDR3 reads CASSQEFAGTGGYTF. For the CDR3, the DNA is TGTGCCAGCAGCCAAGAGTTTGCAGGGACGGGTGGCTACACCTTC.

This clonotype was seen a handful of times. The rearrangement uses TRBV7-2 and TRBJ1-6; D gene unclear. The ends were cut back, 2 bases at V and 0 bases at J, with 14 bases in the middle. Germline values: CDR1 SGHTA, CDR2 FQGNSA. CDR3 length equals 18 residues. The CDR3 bases are TGTGCCAGCAGCTTAAGGGTAGGAGGGAGCTCCTATAATTCACCCCTCCACTTT. It codes for CASSLRVGGSSYNSPLHF.

This clonotype was detected a few times. This chain joins TRBV20-1 and TRBJ2-7; 7 bases match TRBD2. The CDR3 covers 14 residues. Germline CDR1 DFQATT, CDR2 SNEGSKA (reference sequence). V trimming: 5 bases; J trimming: 3 bases; junction bases outside the gene matches: 10. CDR3 sequence: CSAGPAGIGYEQYF. In DNA form, the CDR3 reads TGCAGTGCTGGCCCAGCGGGGATAGGCTACGAGCAGTACTTC.

The chain recombines TRBV6-2 or TRBV6-3 with TRBJ2-7, with 10 bases matching TRBD1. The CDR3 has 16 residues. Germline CDR1 reads MNHEY; CDR2 reads SVGEGT. Losses at the gene ends were 6 bases for V and 2 bases for J; bases not matched to a gene: 10. The CDR3 bases are TGTGCCAGCAGGCCCCGGGACAGGGGAAGCACCTACGAGCAGTACTTC. Its translation: CASRPRDRGSTYEQYF.

The CDR3 DNA follows: TGTGCCAGCAGCTCCACCCAAGGTCGGACTGAAGCTTTCTTT. This gives the protein CASSSTQGRTEAFF. This sequence joins TRBV6-2 or TRBV6-3 and TRBJ1-1; D gene ambiguous. V was clipped by 6 bases and J by 5 bases, with 16 bases between them. From germline, CDR1 is MNHEY and CDR2 SVGEGT. The CDR3 has 14 residues.

The chain employs TRBV14 and TRBJ1-1, with D unclear. V lost 1 base and J 1 base, leaving 7 bases between the germline ends. This CDR3 is built from 14 residues. CDR1 is SGHDN and CDR2 is FVKESK in the germline V gene. In DNA, the CDR3 is TGTGCCAGCAGCCAAGCGTATCAGAACACTGAAGCTTTCTTT. Its protein is CASSQAYQNTEAFF.

This clonotype was picked up many times. The genes are TRBV12-3 or TRBV12-4 and TRBJ1-2; a weak D match, TRBD1 (5 bases). This CDR3 has 14 residues. V shed 1 base and J shed 6 bases, with 12 bases lying between them. CDR3 in DNA: TGTGCCAGCAGTTTAGGGGGCGCCTCGCATGGCTACACCTTC. It is translated as CASSLGGASHGYTF.

The CDR3 protein is CASSQRGHSNQPQHF. The CDR3 DNA reads TGCGCCAGCAGCCAAAGAGGGCATAGCAATCAGCCCCAGCATTTT. The chain recombines TRBV4-1 with TRBJ1-5; D ambiguous. The V and J ends lost 2 bases and 0 bases respectively, with 8 bases between them. Germline-derived CDR1 and CDR2 are MGHRA and YSYEKL. This CDR3 comprises 15 residues.